One and the same sample provided the 28 T cell receptor beta chains below, sequenced in a study of T-cell reconstitution after alpha-beta-depleted transplantation in children. This sample's TCRbeta library carried unique molecular identifier barcodes. TCRdb reprocessed the PCR reads via MiXCR and lists one record per CDR3 protein. The sample has 150,000 to 250,000 distinct CDR3 sequences; just under 6.5% are singletons. Specimen: PBMCs, collected before TCRalphabeta/CD19-depleted stem cell transplant. These receptors originate from a girl under two years old with combined immunodeficiency, due to receive a stem cell transplant.

This clonotype has ten or more counts. V is TRBV28 and J is TRBJ1-4; no clear D. Looked up from germline, CDR1 is MDHEN and CDR2 is SYDVKM. The germline V and J ends were trimmed by 1 base and 8 bases, with 14 bases remaining between them. The CDR3 spans 15 residues. The CDR3: CASSLSPHSSEKLFF. DNA of the CDR3: TGTGCCAGCAGTTTATCCCCCCACAGCTCCGAAAAACTGTTTTTT.

This clonotype was counted many times. J is TRBJ2-1 and V is TRBV5-1; maybe TRBD2 (5 bases). This CDR3 region has 14 residues. Trimming took off 2 bases at V and 10 bases at J, with 16 bases between the two ends. Germline V gene sequence: CDR1 SGHRS, CDR2 YFSETQ. The CDR3 region is CASSLTSLTTEQFF. Here the CDR3 DNA reads TGCGCCAGCAGCTTAACAAGTTTGACTACCGAGCAGTTCTTC.

This clonotype has ten or more counts. The chain carries TRBV11-2 and TRBJ2-1; 9 bases agree with TRBD2. This CDR3 has 17 amino acids. Germline lookup yields CDR1 SGHAT and CDR2 FQNNGV. V gave up 0 bases and J gave up 8 bases; unmatched junction bases: 11. CDR3 residues: CASSLDHWGSGRDEQFF. The CDR3 DNA follows: TGTGCCAGCAGCTTAGATCACTGGGGTAGCGGGAGAGATGAGCAGTTCTTC. The entire variable domain, with the rest obtained from reference TRBV11-2 and TRBJ2-1, is as follows: EAGVAQSPRYKIIEKRQSVAFWCNPISGHATLYWYQQILGQGPKLLIQFQNNGVVDDSQLPKDRFSAERLKGVDSTLKIQPAKLEDSAVYLCASSLDHWGSGRDEQFFGPGTRLTVL.

There are many counts of this clonotype. The chain carries TRBV12-3 or TRBV12-4 and TRBJ2-7; unclear D gene. The ends were cut back, 6 bases at V and 7 bases at J, with 13 bases in the middle. CDR3 size: 12 residues. The CDR3, as DNA: TGTGCCAGCAGCCTTGGATCGGTTGAGCAGTACTTC. The encoded protein is CASSLGSVEQYF.

This clonotype was detected many times. V gene TRBV11-2 combines with J gene TRBJ2-1, with D maybe TRBD1 (6 bases). Per the germline V gene, CDR1 is SGHAT and CDR2 is FQNNGV. The CDR3 is made up of 17 amino acids. Trimming left V 0 bases short and J 2 bases short, with 14 bases between. The CDR3 loop reads CASSLDSTGRPYNEQFF. The CDR3 DNA sequence: TGTGCCAGCAGCTTAGATTCGACAGGTCGCCCCTACAATGAGCAGTTCTTC.

This clonotype was counted ten times or more. The gene calls are TRBV7-3 and TRBJ1-1; D unclear. The V gene's germline CDR1 is SGHTA and CDR2 FQGTGA. V lost 6 bases to trimming and J lost 2 bases, with 10 bases between them. The CDR3 consists of 13 residues. In DNA form, the CDR3 reads TGTGCCAGCAGTCTGGACCCTAACACTGAAGCTTTCTTT. This sequence encodes CASSLDPNTEAFF.

This clonotype was picked up many times. V gene TRBV6-2 or TRBV6-3 combines with J gene TRBJ2-1; TRBD2 matches 9 bases. V dropped 3 bases and J dropped 5; count of bases not matched to a gene: 8. The germline CDR1 and CDR2 sequences are MNHEY and SVGEGT. This CDR3 contains 16 residues. The CDR3 nucleotides read TGTGCCAGCAGTTATACTAGCGGGCCTCCCAACAATGAGCAGTTCTTC. This codes for CASSYTSGPPNNEQFF.

The genes are TRBV29-1 and TRBJ1-2; TRBD1 aligns across 9 bases. J was trimmed by 2 bases and V by 5 bases; bases with no gene match: 6. The CDR3 totals 14 residues. The germline V gene encodes CDR1 SQVTM and CDR2 ANQGSEA. CDR3 amino acids: CSVFPGQGNYGYTF. CDR3 DNA: TGCAGCGTTTTTCCGGGACAGGGAAACTATGGCTACACCTTC.

This clonotype has a count of ten or more. This chain joins TRBV19 and TRBJ2-2; D is ambiguous. The CDR3 spans 15 residues. The germline gives CDR1 LNHDA, CDR2 SQIVND (reference sequence). Deletions cut 8 bases from V and 0 bases from J, with 13 bases between. The CDR3 reads CASSGHRANTGELFF. CDR3 DNA sequence: TGTGCCAGTTCTGGTCACCGGGCGAACACCGGGGAGCTGTTTTTT.

Ten or more counts support this clonotype. This chain connects TRBV12-3 or TRBV12-4 to TRBJ2-1; the D call may be TRBD1 or TRBD2 (5 bases each). The CDR3 has 15 residues. Trimming removed 6 bases at V and 0 bases at J, with 12 bases between. Written as DNA, the CDR3 is TGTGCCAGCAGCCCGGGACCCGGCTCCTACAATGAGCAGTTCTTC. Protein: CASSPGPGSYNEQFF.

This clonotype was seen repeatedly, ten times or more. The CDR3 sequence: CASSQEGGGGYNEQFF. DNA of the CDR3: TGCGCCAGCAGCCAAGAGGGCGGCGGGGGGTACAATGAGCAGTTCTTC. The rearrangement uses TRBV4-3 and TRBJ2-1; TRBD2 aligns across 8 bases. After removal of 0 bases from V and 4 bases from J, the junction contained 5 bases not matched to a gene. This CDR3 contains 16 residues. The germline V gene encodes CDR1 LGHNA and CDR2 YSLEER.

In its sample, this clonotype was seen many times. The chain couples TRBV24-1 to TRBJ2-3; tentative D call: TRBD2 (5 bases). This CDR3 is built from 13 residues. Per the germline V gene, CDR1 is KGHDR and CDR2 is SFDVKD. V was clipped by 6 bases and J by 4 bases, with 10 bases between them. CDR3 in amino acids: CATSSIGADTQYF. CDR3 bases: TGTGCCACCAGTTCGATCGGGGCAGATACGCAGTATTTT.

Many counts were recorded for this clonotype. The rearrangement joins TRBV5-1 to TRBJ2-3, with TRBD2 matching 9 bases. Germline values: CDR1 SGHRS, CDR2 YFSETQ. The V segment lost 1 base and the J segment 2 bases; nucleotides outside the gene matches: 5. The CDR3 has 16 amino acids. CDR3 coding DNA: TGCGCCAGCAGCTTGCGGCCTAGCGGGGACACAGATACGCAGTATTTT. It encodes CASSLRPSGDTDTQYF.

This clonotype occurred a few times. The chain is built from TRBV7-9 and TRBJ2-1; the match to TRBD1 covers 9 bases. V lost 5 bases to trimming and J lost 4 bases; unmatched junction nucleotides: 9. Looked up from germline, CDR1 is SEHNR and CDR2 is FQNEAQ (reference sequence). This CDR3 region has 16 residues. CDR3 amino acids: CASSDSDGTGYNEQFF. DNA of the CDR3: TGTGCCAGCAGCGATAGCGACGGGACAGGGTACAATGAGCAGTTCTTC.

This clonotype was seen ten or more times. This chain connects TRBV4-1 to TRBJ2-5, with D possibly TRBD2 on 5 matching bases. With 4 bases removed from V and 7 bases from J, the gap between germline ends came to 13 bases. Germline V gene data show CDR1 as MGHRA and CDR2 as YSYEKL. This CDR3 comprises 13 residues. The CDR3 loop is CASSRELGGTQYF. The CDR3 DNA reads as TGCGCCAGCAGCCGAGAACTAGGAGGGACCCAGTACTTC.

This clonotype was detected many times. The chain carries TRBV28 and TRBJ2-1, with 8 bases that match TRBD2. Germline CDR1 MDHEN, CDR2 SYDVKM. With 2 bases clipped from V and 7 bases from J, the junction kept 7 bases outside the gene matches. The CDR3 has 15 amino acids. The CDR3 spells CASSLQREIKNEQFF. The CDR3 DNA reads as TGTGCCAGCAGTTTACAGCGGGAGATTAAAAATGAGCAGTTCTTC.

V and J are TRBV7-8 and TRBJ1-6, with D unresolved. The CDR3 covers 16 residues. Germline values: CDR1 SGHVS, CDR2 FQNEAQ. V was trimmed by 5 bases and J by 0 bases, leaving 11 bases between them. CDR3 loop: CASSRRVDSYNSPLHF. The CDR3, as DNA: TGTGCCAGCAGCCGGAGGGTTGACTCCTATAATTCACCCCTCCACTTT.

This clonotype appeared many times. The V and J genes are TRBV20-1 and TRBJ2-5; D may be TRBD1 or TRBD2 (5 bases each). This CDR3 contains 13 residues. Germline V gives CDR1 DFQATT, CDR2 SNEGSKA (reference sequence). V lost 2 bases and J lost 7, with 14 bases in between. CDR3 in DNA: TGCAGTGCTAGATGGGGGATGTCGTGGACCCAGTACTTC. Residues: CSARWGMSWTQYF.

In its sample, this clonotype was seen many times. The J gene is TRBJ2-1, the V gene TRBV7-2; 11 bases map to TRBD2. In germline, CDR1 is SGHTA, CDR2 FQGNSA. There are 15 residues in the CDR3. With 2 bases clipped from V and 9 bases from J, the junction kept 6 bases outside the gene matches. The CDR3 sequence is CASSLILAGGGEQFF. The CDR3 nucleotides read TGTGCCAGCAGCTTAATCCTAGCGGGAGGCGGTGAGCAGTTCTTC.

This clonotype has only a few counts. The V call is TRBV7-3, the J call TRBJ2-1; 9 bases are shared with TRBD2. V shed 5 bases and J 8 bases; nucleotides not matched to a gene: 10. Germline V gives CDR1 SGHTA, CDR2 FQGTGA. The CDR3 is made up of 15 amino acids. The CDR3 sequence is CASSLGGGALDEQFF. DNA of the CDR3: TGTGCCAGCAGCCTGGGCGGGGGGGCATTGGATGAGCAGTTCTTC.

The chain is built from TRBV4-1 and TRBJ2-2; D remains unclear. Germline CDR1 reads MGHRA; CDR2 reads YSYEKL. The CDR3 is made up of 15 amino acids. The V end lost 1 base, the J end lost 4 bases, and 10 bases lay between the germline ends. For the CDR3, the DNA is TGCGCCAGCAGCCAAGGGACCGGCTCCACCGGGGAGCTGTTTTTT. Translated: CASSQGTGSTGELFF.

The V and J genes are TRBV7-8 and TRBJ2-1, with 7 nucleotides matching TRBD2. The CDR3 is made up of 15 amino acids. J was trimmed by 8 bases and V by 3 bases; bases with no gene match: 10. Germline V gene lookup returns CDR1 SGHVS and CDR2 FQNEAQ. For the CDR3, the DNA is TGTGCCAGCAGCTTTTGGACTAGTGGGGTCCATGAGCAGTTCTTC. Protein sequence: CASSFWTSGVHEQFF.

This clonotype was counted between two and nine times. The CDR3 DNA reads as TGTGCCAGCAGCAAAGCGCTGTCGGGACCGGACTACGAGCAGTACTTC. Translated: CASSKALSGPDYEQYF. This chain connects TRBV21-1 to TRBJ2-7; the table names TRBD1, a call not compared with the DNA. TRBV21-1 is a listed pseudogene. The CDR3 is 16 amino acids.

This clonotype was detected ten times or more. The V and J genes are TRBV2 and TRBJ2-7; possibly TRBD2 for D (5 bases). The CDR3 loop spans 13 amino acids. V dropped 1 base and J dropped 2 bases, with 6 bases sitting between them. CDR1 and CDR2 from the germline V gene are SNHLY and FYNNEI. DNA for the CDR3: TGTGCCAGCAGTGAAGTCGGGGCCTACGAGCAGTACTTC. This encodes CASSEVGAYEQYF.

The sample holds many counts of this clonotype. The chain employs TRBV6-5 and TRBJ1-2; a possible D gene is TRBD1 (5 bases). Deletions cut 4 bases from V and 4 bases from J, with 16 bases between. The CDR3 has 15 amino acids. Germline-derived CDR1 and CDR2 are MNHEY and SVGAGI. The CDR3 bases are TGTGCCAGCAGTTTGGCAGGGTTAAAGACCTATGGCTACACCTTC. Translated: CASSLAGLKTYGYTF.

This clonotype was seen ten or more times. The genes are TRBV12-3 or TRBV12-4 and TRBJ2-1; unclear D gene. Trimming stripped 3 bases from V and 16 bases from J, with 16 bases between. This CDR3 comprises 12 residues. CDR3 nucleotides: TGTGCCAGCAGTTTTTGGAGTGGGCCAGATTTCTTC. As protein: CASSFWSGPDFF.

For this clonotype: This could be a read error, since a much larger clone is one nucleotide away. This chain connects TRBV29-1 to TRBJ2-1; TRBD2 matches at 8 bases. V shed 7 bases, J shed 3 bases, and the junction held 5 bases outside the gene matches. The CDR3 contains 13 residues. Looked up from germline, CDR1 is SQVTM and CDR2 is ANQGSEA. In DNA, the CDR3 is TGCAGCGCCGCGGGACTAGTCTACAATGAGCAGTTCTTC. It encodes CSAAGLVYNEQFF.

This clonotype was observed a handful of times. The chain combines TRBV9 with TRBJ2-5; a weak D match, TRBD2 (7 bases). There are 16 residues in the CDR3. Germline V lookup: CDR1 SGDLS, CDR2 YYNGEE. Trimming left V 0 bases short and J 1 base short, with 13 bases between. This CDR3 is CASSVEGGGTQETQYF. CDR3 DNA: TGTGCCAGCAGCGTAGAGGGGGGGGGGACCCAAGAGACCCAGTACTTC.